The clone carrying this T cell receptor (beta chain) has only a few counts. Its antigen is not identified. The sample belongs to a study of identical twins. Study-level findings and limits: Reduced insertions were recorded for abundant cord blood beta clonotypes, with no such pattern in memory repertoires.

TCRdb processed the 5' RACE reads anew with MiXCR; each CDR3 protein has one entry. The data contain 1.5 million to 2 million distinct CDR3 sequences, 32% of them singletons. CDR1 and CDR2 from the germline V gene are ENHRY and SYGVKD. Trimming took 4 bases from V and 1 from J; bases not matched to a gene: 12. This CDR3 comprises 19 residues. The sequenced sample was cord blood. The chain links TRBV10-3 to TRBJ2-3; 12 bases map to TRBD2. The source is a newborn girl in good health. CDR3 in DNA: TGTGCCATCAGTGTACAAGGGGGGACTAGCGGGCTTCGCACAGATACGCAGTATTTT. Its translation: CAISVQGGTSGLRTDTQYF.